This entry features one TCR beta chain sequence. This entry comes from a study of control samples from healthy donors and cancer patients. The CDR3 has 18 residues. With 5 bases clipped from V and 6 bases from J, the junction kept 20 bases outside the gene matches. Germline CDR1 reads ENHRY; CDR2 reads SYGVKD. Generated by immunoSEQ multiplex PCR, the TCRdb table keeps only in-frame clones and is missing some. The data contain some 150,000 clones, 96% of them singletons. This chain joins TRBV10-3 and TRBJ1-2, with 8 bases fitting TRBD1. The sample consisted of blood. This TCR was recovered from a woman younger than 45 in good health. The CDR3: CAISKEVSGQGGKDGYTF. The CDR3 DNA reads TGTGCCATCAGTAAGGAAGTAAGCGGACAGGGAGGGAAGGATGGCTACACCTTC.